The 3 T cell receptor beta chains below come from one sample, sequenced in a study of low-dose radiotherapy and immunotherapy resistance in tumors (dated by TCRdb to the early 2020s). The sample was run on an Illumina HiSeq 2500. TCRs were amplified with Phusion for around 18 PCR cycles, with a constant-region primer paired with the adapter attached to the V primers. The public reads were reprocessed in TCRdb via fastp at Q25 and MiXCR, keeping in-frame beta chains. Rows matching on CDR3 protein sequence are summarized as one entry with the most common DNA and genes. A total of over 50,000 distinct CDR3 sequences appear in this sample, approximately 35% of them only once. The ten largest clones add up to roughly 8.2% of the sample. According to the study, the label for this sample's time point signals: after trial treatment. According to the study, the label for this sample's treatment or condition signals: LDRT plus nivolumab, ipilimumab, low-dose cyclophosphamide and aspirin (RACIN trial).

This sample comprised PBMCs, obtained after low-dose radiotherapy plus immunotherapy. The source of these receptors is a male donor with rectosigmoid adenocarcinoma.

This clonotype was counted many times. The chain joins TRBV28 to TRBJ1-2; D uncertain. This CDR3 spans 14 amino acids. Looked up from germline, CDR1 is MDHEN and CDR2 is SYDVKM. Trimming shortened V by 2 bases and J by 3 bases, and 10 bases separated the two germline ends. The CDR3: CASSLGQRDYGYTF. The CDR3 DNA sequence: TGTGCCAGCAGTTTAGGGCAGAGGGACTATGGCTACACCTTC.

The rearrangement links TRBV20-1 to TRBJ2-1, with 7 bases identical to TRBD2. The CDR3 length is 15 residues. Germline V lookup: CDR1 DFQATT, CDR2 SNEGSKA (reference sequence). The trim removed 3 bases at V and 6 bases at J, leaving 11 bases unmatched. The CDR3 spells CSASDPSGGGNEQFF. Here the CDR3 DNA reads TGCAGTGCTAGTGACCCTAGCGGTGGGGGCAATGAGCAGTTCTTC.

This clonotype was picked up many times. The V gene is TRBV24-1, the J gene TRBJ2-3; D might be TRBD1 (6 bases). Germline V gene data show CDR1 as KGHDR and CDR2 as SFDVKD. V dropped 4 bases and J dropped 2 bases, with 18 bases sitting between them. This CDR3 has 17 residues. The CDR3 here is CATSDQIRGSITDTQYF. The DNA for the CDR3 is TGTGCCACCAGTGACCAGATCAGGGGAAGTATCACAGATACGCAGTATTTT.